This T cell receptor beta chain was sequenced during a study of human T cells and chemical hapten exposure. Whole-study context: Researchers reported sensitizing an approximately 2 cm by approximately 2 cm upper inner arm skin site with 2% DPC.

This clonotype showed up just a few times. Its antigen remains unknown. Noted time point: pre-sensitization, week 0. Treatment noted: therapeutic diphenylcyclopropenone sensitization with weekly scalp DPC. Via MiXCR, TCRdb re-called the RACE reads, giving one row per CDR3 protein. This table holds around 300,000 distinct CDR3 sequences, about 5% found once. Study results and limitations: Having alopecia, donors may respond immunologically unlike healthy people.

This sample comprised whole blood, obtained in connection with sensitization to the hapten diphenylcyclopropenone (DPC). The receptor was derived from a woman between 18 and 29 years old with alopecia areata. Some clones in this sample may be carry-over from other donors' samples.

CDR3 amino acids: CASSLTGNQETQYF. In DNA form, the CDR3 reads TGCGCCAGCAGCTTGACTGGGAATCAAGAGACCCAGTACTTC. The chain uses TRBV5-1 and TRBJ2-5; D not certain. The germline CDR1 and CDR2 sequences are SGHRS and YFSETQ. The CDR3 spans 14 residues. Trimming left V 1 base short and J 2 bases short, with 9 bases between.